Detailed here is one T cell receptor (beta chain). One entry per CDR3 protein, called by TCRdb with MiXCR from the RT-PCR reads. Of more than 550,000 distinct CDR3 sequences in the sample, approximately 15% were seen once. CDR1 is SGHTA, CDR2 FQGNSA, per germline. The CDR3 runs to 14 residues. Trimming took 3 bases from V and 9 from J, leaving 15 bases between them. The TCR comes from a female donor in good health, serving as a healthy control. Sequenced material: memory CD4+ T cells from blood. The J gene is TRBJ1-5, the V gene TRBV7-2; D not resolved. In nucleotides, the CDR3 is TGTGCCAGCAGCTTGGAAGGCCGGGTTGGGCCCCAGCATTTT. Translation: CASSLEGRVGPQHF. The variable domain in full, completed from reference TRBV7-2 and TRBJ1-5, reads GAGVSQSPSNKVTEKGKDVELRCDPISGHTALYWYRQSLGQGLEFLIYFQGNSAPDKSGLPSDRFSAERTGGSVSTLTIQRTQQEDSAVYLCASSLEGRVGPQHFGDGTRLSIL.